The 13 T cell receptor beta chains in this list originate from one sample, sequenced in a study of blood T cell repertoires in COVID-19. The method was immunoSEQ multiplex PCR; TCRdb's version includes in-frame clones alone and lacks a portion of them. Of tens of thousands of clones in the sample, 80% to 90% were seen once. Input material: peripheral blood. All receptors derive from a woman older than 75 with active or convalescent COVID-19.

This rearrangement joins TRBV6-5 to TRBJ2-5; maybe TRBD1 (6 bases). The CDR3 consists of 14 residues. Germline loops: CDR1 MNHEY, CDR2 SVGAGI. Trimming cost V 2 bases and J 4 bases, with 11 bases left between them. CDR3 DNA: TGTGCCAGCAGTTACGGTTCAGGGGTAGAGACCCAGTACTTC. Translated, it gives CASSYGSGVETQYF.

The chain links TRBV2 to TRBJ1-3, with unresolved D. The CDR3 has 13 residues. Germline loops: CDR1 SNHLY, CDR2 FYNNEI. V was clipped by 5 bases and J by 2 bases, with 7 bases between them. CDR3 amino acids: CASSLGPGNTIYF. For the CDR3, the DNA is TGTGCCAGCAGTCTAGGCCCTGGAAACACCATATATTTT. The whole variable domain, remainder taken from reference TRBV2 and TRBJ1-3, is EPEVTQTPSHQVTQMGQEVILRCVPISNHLYFYWYRQILGQKVEFLVSFYNNEISEKSEIFDDQFSVERPDGSNFTLKIRSTKLEDSAMYFCASSLGPGNTIYFGEGSWLTVV.

This clone showed up just once. This rearrangement joins TRBV5-6 to TRBJ2-7; D perhaps matches TRBD1 (5 bases). Germline-derived CDR1 and CDR2 are SGHDT and YYEEEE. The CDR3 totals 14 residues. The germline V and J ends were trimmed by 6 bases and 7 bases, with 20 bases remaining between them. The CDR3 region has the DNA TGTGCCAGCACAAATGGGGCCATCCTGGGGGAGCAGTACTTC. The encoded protein is CASTNGAILGEQYF. Full variable domain (outside the CDR3, taken from reference TRBV5-6 and TRBJ2-7): DAGVTQSPTHLIKTRGQQVTLRCSPKSGHDTVSWYQQALGQGPQFIFQYYEEEERQRGNFPDRFSGHQFPNYSSELNVNALLLGDSALYLCASTNGAILGEQYFGPGTRLTVT.

This clone appeared a few times. The V call is TRBV19, the J call TRBJ2-1, with D possibly matching TRBD2 (5 bases). V lost 5 bases to trimming and J lost 4 bases, with 12 bases between them. The germline V gene encodes CDR1 LNHDA and CDR2 SQIVND (reference sequence). The CDR3 length is 14 residues. The CDR3 spells CASSETTTYNEQFF. The CDR3 bases are TGTGCCAGTAGTGAGACTACAACTTACAATGAGCAGTTCTTC.

The genes are TRBV6-1 and TRBJ2-7; TRBD1 might be the D (6 bases). V was trimmed by 5 bases and J by 3 bases, leaving 8 bases between them. The CDR3 is 12 residues long. Germline V gene sequence: CDR1 MNHNS, CDR2 SASEGT. CDR3 nucleotides: TGTGCCAGCAGTCGGGACAACTACGAGCAGTACTTC. The encoded protein is CASSRDNYEQYF.

DNA of the CDR3: TGTGCCAGCAGCTTCGGGGACAAGAACTACGAGCAGTACTTC. Protein: CASSFGDKNYEQYF. V usage is TRBV5-6 and J usage is TRBJ2-7; D perhaps matches TRBD1 (6 bases). The ends were cut back, 2 bases at V and 3 bases at J, with 12 bases in the middle. CDR1 SGHDT and CDR2 YYEEEE come from the germline V gene. CDR3 length equals 14 residues.

This chain connects TRBV28 to TRBJ1-1; 9 bases match TRBD1. This CDR3 is built from 12 residues. Germline values: CDR1 MDHEN, CDR2 SYDVKM. V shed 6 bases, J shed 7 bases, and the junction held 3 bases outside the gene matches. The CDR3 nucleotides are TGTGCCAGCAGGCTGGGACAGGGTGAAGCTTTCTTT. This codes for CASRLGQGEAFF.

The chain is built from TRBV7-6 and TRBJ2-1; 7 bases map to TRBD2. The CDR3 sequence is 16 residues long. In germline, CDR1 is SGHVS, CDR2 FNYEAQ. V was clipped by 5 bases and J by 5 bases; unmatched bases: 12. This CDR3 reads CASSLTRGGRNNEQFF. Here the CDR3 DNA reads TGTGCCAGCAGCCTCACAAGAGGCGGGAGAAACAATGAGCAGTTCTTC.

The table lists this clone with a few counts. The chain employs TRBV6-2 or TRBV6-3 and TRBJ2-7; D call uncertain. Trimming pared 6 bases from V and 3 bases from J, leaving 9 bases between. The CDR3 extends over 12 amino acids. The V gene's germline CDR1 is MNHEY and CDR2 SVGEGT. CDR3: CASSSWSYEQYF. DNA of the CDR3: TGTGCCAGCAGCTCGTGGAGCTACGAGCAGTACTTC.

V usage is TRBV15 and J usage is TRBJ2-5; D is possibly TRBD2 (7 bases). CDR3 size: 17 residues. Trimming left V 3 bases short and J 6 bases short, with 23 bases between. From germline, CDR1 is LNHNV and CDR2 YYDKDF (reference sequence). Here the CDR3 reads CATSRIGGTSAAQTQYF. The DNA for the CDR3 is TGTGCCACCAGCAGGATAGGGGGTACTAGCGCCGCCCAGACCCAGTACTTC. The whole variable domain, remainder taken from reference TRBV15 and TRBJ2-5, is DAMVIQNPRYQVTQFGKPVTLSCSQTLNHNVMYWYQQKSSQAPKLLFHYYDKDFNNEADTPDNFQSRRPNTSFCFLDIRSPGLGDTAMYLCATSRIGGTSAAQTQYFGPGTRLLVL.

The V gene is TRBV28, the J gene TRBJ2-3; tentatively, D is TRBD2 (6 bases). Trimming shortened V by 6 bases and J by 1 base, and 23 bases separated the two germline ends. This CDR3 region has 18 residues. From germline, CDR1 is MDHEN and CDR2 SYDVKM. CDR3 sequence (DNA): TGTGCCAGCAGAATCCCACTTGGGACTGCCCTTGGCACAGATACGCAGTATTTT. This encodes CASRIPLGTALGTDTQYF.

A single count supports this clone. V is TRBV21-1 and J is TRBJ2-5; TRBD1, as called in the table, went unchecked against the DNA. TRBV21-1 is a listed pseudogene. CDR3 size: 16 residues. The CDR3 loop is CASSKRLSRSQETQYF. CDR3 bases: TGTGCCAGCAGCAAAAGGTTGAGCAGGTCACAAGAGACCCAGTACTTC.

The genes are TRBV7-9 and TRBJ1-1, with 10 bases identical to TRBD1. The germline V gene has CDR1 SEHNR and CDR2 FQNEAQ (reference sequence). The CDR3 has 15 residues. Trimming removed 5 bases from V and 2 bases from J; junction bases left unmatched: 5. For the CDR3, the DNA is TGTGCCAGCAGCCGGACAGGGGGTAGTAACACTGAAGCTTTCTTT. Protein: CASSRTGGSNTEAFF.